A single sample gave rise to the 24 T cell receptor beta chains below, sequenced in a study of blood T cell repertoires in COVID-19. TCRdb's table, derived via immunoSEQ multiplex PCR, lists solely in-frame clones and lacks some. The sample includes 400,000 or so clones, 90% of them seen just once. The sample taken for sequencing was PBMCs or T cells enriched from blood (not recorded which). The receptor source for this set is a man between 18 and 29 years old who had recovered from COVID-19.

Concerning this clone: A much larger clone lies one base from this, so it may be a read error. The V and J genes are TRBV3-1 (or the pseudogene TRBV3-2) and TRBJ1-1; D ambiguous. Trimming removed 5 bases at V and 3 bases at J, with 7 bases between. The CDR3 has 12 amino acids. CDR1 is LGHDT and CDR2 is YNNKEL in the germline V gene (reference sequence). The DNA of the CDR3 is TGTGCCAGCAGCTCTCCTTACACTGAAGCTTTCTTT. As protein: CASSSPYTEAFF.

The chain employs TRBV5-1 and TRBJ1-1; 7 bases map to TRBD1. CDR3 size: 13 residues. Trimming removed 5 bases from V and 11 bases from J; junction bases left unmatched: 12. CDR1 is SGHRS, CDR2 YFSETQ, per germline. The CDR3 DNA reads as TGCGCCAGCAGTTGGCAGGGGGACGCAATGGCTTTCTTT. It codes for CASSWQGDAMAFF.

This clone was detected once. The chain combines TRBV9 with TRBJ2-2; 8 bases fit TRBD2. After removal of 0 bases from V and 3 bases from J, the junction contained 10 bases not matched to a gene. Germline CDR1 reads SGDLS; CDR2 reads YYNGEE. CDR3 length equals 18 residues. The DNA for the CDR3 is TGTGCCAGCAGCGTAGCCTTTAGCGGGAAAAAACACACCGGGGAGCTGTTTTTT. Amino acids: CASSVAFSGKKHTGELFF.

The CDR3 spells CASSGGDNYGYTF. The CDR3 coding sequence is TGTGCCAGCAGCGGGGGGGATAACTATGGCTACACCTTC. The rearrangement joins TRBV12-3 or TRBV12-4 to TRBJ1-2; TRBD1 is a possible D gene (5 bases). The CDR3 length is 13 residues. Between the trimmed V and J ends, which lost 6 bases and 1 base, there was a span of 9 bases.

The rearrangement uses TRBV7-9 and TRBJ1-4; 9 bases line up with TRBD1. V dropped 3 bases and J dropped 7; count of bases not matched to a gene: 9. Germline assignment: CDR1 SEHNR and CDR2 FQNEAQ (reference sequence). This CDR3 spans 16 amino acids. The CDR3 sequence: CASSLWLDRGREKLFF. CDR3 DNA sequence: TGTGCCAGCAGCTTGTGGTTGGACAGGGGACGTGAAAAACTGTTTTTT.

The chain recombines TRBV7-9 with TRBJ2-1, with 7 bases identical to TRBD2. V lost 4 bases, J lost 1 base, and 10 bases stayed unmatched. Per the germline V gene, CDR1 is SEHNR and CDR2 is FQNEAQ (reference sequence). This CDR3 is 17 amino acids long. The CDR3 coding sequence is TGTGCCAGCAGCTCCTCGGAGCGGGGTGATTCCTACAATGAGCAGTTCTTC. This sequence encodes CASSSSERGDSYNEQFF.

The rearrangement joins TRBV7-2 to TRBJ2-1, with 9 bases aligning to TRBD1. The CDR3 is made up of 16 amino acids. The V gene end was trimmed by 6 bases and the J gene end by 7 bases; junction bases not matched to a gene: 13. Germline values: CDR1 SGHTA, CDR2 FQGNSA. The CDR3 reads CASRQQGAAGVNEQFF. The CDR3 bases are TGTGCCAGCAGGCAACAGGGGGCGGCGGGGGTTAATGAGCAGTTCTTC.

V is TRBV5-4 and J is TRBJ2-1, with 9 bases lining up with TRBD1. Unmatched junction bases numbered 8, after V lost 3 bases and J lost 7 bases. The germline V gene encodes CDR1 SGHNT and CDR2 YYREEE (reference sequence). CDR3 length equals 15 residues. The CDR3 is CASSSQQGAANEQFF. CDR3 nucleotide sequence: TGTGCCAGCAGCTCCCAACAGGGGGCGGCGAATGAGCAGTTCTTC.

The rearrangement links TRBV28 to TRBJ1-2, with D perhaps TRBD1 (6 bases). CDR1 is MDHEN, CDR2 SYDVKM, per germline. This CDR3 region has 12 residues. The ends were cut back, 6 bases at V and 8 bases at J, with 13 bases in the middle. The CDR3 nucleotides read TGTGCCAGCAGCCGGGGGGGCGCAGGCTACACCTTC. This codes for CASSRGGAGYTF.

The CDR3, as DNA: TGTGCCAGCAGCTTAGGGTTGGGCGCTAATGAAAAACTGTTTTTT. Protein: CASSLGLGANEKLFF. The chain employs TRBV7-8 and TRBJ1-4; D is uncertain. CDR3 length: 15 residues. The germline CDR1 and CDR2 sequences are SGHVS and FQNEAQ. Trimming removed 1 base from V and 3 bases from J, with 9 bases in between.

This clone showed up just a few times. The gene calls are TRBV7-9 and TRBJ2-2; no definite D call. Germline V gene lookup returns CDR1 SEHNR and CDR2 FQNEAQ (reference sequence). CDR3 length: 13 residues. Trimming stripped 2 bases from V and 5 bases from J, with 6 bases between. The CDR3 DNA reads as TGTGCCAGCAGCTTATTAGAGACCGGGGAGCTGTTTTTT. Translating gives CASSLLETGELFF.

CDR3 amino acids: CASSFGGSGYEQYF. The CDR3 DNA reads TGTGCCAGCAGCTTTGGCGGGAGTGGATACGAGCAGTACTTC. This chain joins TRBV5-6 and TRBJ2-7; TRBD2 matches 7 bases. After removal of 2 bases from V and 4 bases from J, the junction contained 6 bases not matched to a gene. CDR1 is SGHDT and CDR2 is YYEEEE in the germline V gene. The CDR3 totals 14 residues.

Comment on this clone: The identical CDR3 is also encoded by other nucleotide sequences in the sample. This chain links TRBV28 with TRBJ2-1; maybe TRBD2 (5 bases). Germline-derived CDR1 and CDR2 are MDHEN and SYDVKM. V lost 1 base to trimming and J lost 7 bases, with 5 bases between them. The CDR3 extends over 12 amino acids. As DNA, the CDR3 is TGTGCCAGCAGTTTATCGGGGAATGAGCAGTTCTTC. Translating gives CASSLSGNEQFF.

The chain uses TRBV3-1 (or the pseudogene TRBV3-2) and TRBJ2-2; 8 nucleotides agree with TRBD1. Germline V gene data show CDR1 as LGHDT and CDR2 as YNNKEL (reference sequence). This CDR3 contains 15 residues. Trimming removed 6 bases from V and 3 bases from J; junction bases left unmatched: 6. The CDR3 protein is CASSIQGADTGELFF. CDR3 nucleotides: TGTGCCAGCAGTATCCAGGGGGCCGACACCGGGGAGCTGTTTTTT.

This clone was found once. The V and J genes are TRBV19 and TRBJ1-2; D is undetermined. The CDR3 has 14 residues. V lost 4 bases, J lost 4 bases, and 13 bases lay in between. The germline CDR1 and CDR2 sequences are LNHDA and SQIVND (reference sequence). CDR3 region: CASSNQEPLYGYTF. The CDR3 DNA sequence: TGTGCCAGTAGTAATCAGGAACCACTCTATGGCTACACCTTC.

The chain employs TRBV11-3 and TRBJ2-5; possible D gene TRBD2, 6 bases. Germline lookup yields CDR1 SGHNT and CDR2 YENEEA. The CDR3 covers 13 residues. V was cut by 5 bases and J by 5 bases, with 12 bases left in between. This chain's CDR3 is CASSPGEVETQYF. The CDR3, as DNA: TGTGCCAGCAGCCCCGGGGAGGTGGAGACCCAGTACTTC. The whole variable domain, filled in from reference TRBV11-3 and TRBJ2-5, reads EAGVVQSPRYKIIEKKQPVAFWCNPISGHNTLYWYLQNLGQGPELLIRYENEEAVDDSQLPKDRFSAERLKGVDSTLKIQPAELGDSAVYLCASSPGEVETQYFGPGTRLLVL.

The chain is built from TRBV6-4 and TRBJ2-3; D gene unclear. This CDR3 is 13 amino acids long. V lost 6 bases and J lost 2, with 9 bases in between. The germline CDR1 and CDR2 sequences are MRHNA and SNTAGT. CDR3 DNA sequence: TGTGCCAGCAGGCCGAGCGTCACAGATACGCAGTATTTT. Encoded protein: CASRPSVTDTQYF.

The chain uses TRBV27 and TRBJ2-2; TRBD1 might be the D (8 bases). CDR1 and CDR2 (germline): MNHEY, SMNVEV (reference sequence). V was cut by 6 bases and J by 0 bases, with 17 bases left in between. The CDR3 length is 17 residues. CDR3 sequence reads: CASSRDTGGANTGELFF. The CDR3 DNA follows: TGTGCCAGCAGCCGAGATACAGGGGGGGCGAACACCGGGGAGCTGTTTTTT.

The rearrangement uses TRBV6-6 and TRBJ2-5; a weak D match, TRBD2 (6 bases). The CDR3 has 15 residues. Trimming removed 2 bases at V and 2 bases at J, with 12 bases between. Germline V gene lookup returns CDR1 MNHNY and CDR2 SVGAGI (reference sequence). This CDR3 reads CASSYPGAGQETQYF. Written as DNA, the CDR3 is TGTGCCAGCAGTTACCCGGGAGCTGGGCAAGAGACCCAGTACTTC.

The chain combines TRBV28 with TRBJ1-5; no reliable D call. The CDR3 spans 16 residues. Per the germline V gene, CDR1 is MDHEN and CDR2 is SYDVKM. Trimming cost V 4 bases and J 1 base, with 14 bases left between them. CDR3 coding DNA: TGTGCCAGCAGTTCCACGTGGGCCAGGAGCAATCAGCCCCAGCATTTT. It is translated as CASSSTWARSNQPQHF.

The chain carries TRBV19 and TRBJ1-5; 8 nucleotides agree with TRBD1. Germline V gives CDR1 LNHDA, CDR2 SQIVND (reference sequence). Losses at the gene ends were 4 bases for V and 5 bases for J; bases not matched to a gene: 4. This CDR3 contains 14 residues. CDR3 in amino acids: CASSKTGGDQPQHF. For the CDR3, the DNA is TGTGCCAGTAGTAAAACAGGGGGGGATCAGCCCCAGCATTTT.

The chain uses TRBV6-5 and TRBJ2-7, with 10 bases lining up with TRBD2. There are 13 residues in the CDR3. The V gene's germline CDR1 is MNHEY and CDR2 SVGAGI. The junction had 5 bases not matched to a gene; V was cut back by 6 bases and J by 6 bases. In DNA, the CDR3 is TGTGCCAGCAGAGGGAGCGGGAGGGCCGAGCAGTACTTC. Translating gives CASRGSGRAEQYF.

As DNA, the CDR3 is TGTGCCAGCAGTGAAGGGGCCGGGGGACAGCCCCAGCATTTT. Translated: CASSEGAGGQPQHF. This sequence joins TRBV6-1 and TRBJ1-5, with D maybe TRBD1 (5 bases). V lost 1 base and J 7 bases, leaving 11 bases between the germline ends. Germline values: CDR1 MNHNS, CDR2 SASEGT. CDR3 length: 14 amino acids.

The CDR3 reads CASSLGRGILETQYF. CDR3 nucleotide sequence: TGTGCCAGCAGCTTGGGGCGGGGGATCTTGGAGACCCAGTACTTC. The chain carries TRBV5-6 and TRBJ2-5, with TRBD2 matching 7 bases. CDR1 and CDR2 (germline): SGHDT, YYEEEE. V dropped 0 bases and J dropped 5; count of bases not matched to a gene: 7. The CDR3 length is 15 residues.